This T cell receptor (beta chain) was sequenced during a study of Ad26.COV2.S vaccination and SARS-CoV-2 variants. The CDR3 runs 11 residues. J lost 9 bases, V lost 10 bases, and 5 bases had no gene match. The germline V gene encodes CDR1 SNHLY and CDR2 FYNNEI. Method: immunoSEQ multiplex PCR; TCRdb's copy keeps in-frame clones and lacks some. The sample contains 380,000 or so clones, about 89% of which appear only once. Treatment denoted: approximately 18 received Ad26.COV2.S at low or high dose, single or two shots; about 5 received placebo; per-sample allocation not given. Sample collection was performed on day 63 after the first vaccine or placebo injection.

This sequence originates from a person between 18 and 59 years old who received the Ad26.COV2.S COVID-19 vaccine or a placebo. This rearrangement joins TRBV2 to TRBJ2-1, with TRBD2 identical over 8 bases. This specimen was peripheral blood, taken in a trial of Ad26.COV2.S vaccine versus placebo. CDR3 coding DNA: TGTGCCAACCTCGGGGGGGGTGAGCAGTTCTTC. It is translated as CANLGGGEQFF.